Shown below are 21 T cell receptor beta chains from a single sample sequenced in a study of shared clonotypes between healthy human individuals. Data came from immunoSEQ multiplex PCR; TCRdb stores just in-frame clones and leaves some out. The sample holds 2 million to 2.5 million clones, approximately 93% seen once. The source material was naive CD4+ T cells from PBMCs. Indicated subset: CD45RA+ positively selected. Every receptor here comes from a man aged 18 to 35 in good health. Some clones in this sample may be carry-over from other donors' samples.

The chain couples TRBV10-1 to TRBJ2-3; 7 nucleotides match TRBD2. The germline V gene encodes CDR1 WNHNN and CDR2 SYGVQD (reference sequence). The length of the CDR3 is 13 residues. Losses at the gene ends were 1 base for V and 9 bases for J; bases not matched to a gene: 4. The CDR3 nucleotides read TGCGCCAGCAGTGAGTTTACTAGCGCGACGCAGTATTTT. Residues: CASSEFTSATQYF.

The V call is TRBV27, the J call TRBJ2-1; 14 bases are a match to TRBD2. CDR3 length: 18 amino acids. Germline trimming cut 7 bases from V and 2 bases from J; bases unmatched to any gene: 10. From germline, CDR1 is MNHEY and CDR2 SMNVEV (reference sequence). This CDR3 reads CASNLLTSGRAPYNEQFF. The CDR3 DNA reads as TGTGCCAGCAACCTCCTGACTAGCGGGAGGGCCCCCTACAATGAGCAGTTCTTC.

Notes on this clone: At the DNA level, this CDR3 is encoded by other sequences in the same sample as well. The chain couples TRBV5-1 to TRBJ2-5, with D unclear. Between the trimmed V and J ends, which lost 0 bases and 3 bases, there was a span of 9 bases. The CDR3 has 14 amino acids. The germline V gene encodes CDR1 SGHRS and CDR2 YFSETQ. This chain's CDR3 is CASSLGAGEETQYF. CDR3 nucleotide sequence: TGCGCCAGCAGCTTGGGTGCCGGTGAAGAGACCCAGTACTTC.

The CDR3 region is CASSFLASSYNEQFF. The DNA for the CDR3 is TGTGCCAGCAGCTTCCTGGCTTCTTCCTACAATGAGCAGTTCTTC. The V and J genes are TRBV7-2 and TRBJ2-1; the D is unclear. The CDR3 consists of 15 residues. Germline CDR1 SGHTA, CDR2 FQGNSA. V lost 3 bases to trimming and J lost 1 base, with 10 bases between them.

In regard to this clone: The same CDR3 is also encoded by other DNA sequences in this sample. V gene TRBV28 combines with J gene TRBJ1-2; D is unclear. Germline loops: CDR1 MDHEN, CDR2 SYDVKM. CDR3 length: 12 amino acids. With 2 bases removed from V and 0 bases from J, the gap between germline ends came to 1 base. The CDR3 sequence: CASSLANYGYTF. The CDR3 nucleotides read TGTGCCAGCAGTTTAGCTAACTATGGCTACACCTTC.

V is TRBV6-1 and J is TRBJ1-5, with D perhaps matching TRBD1 (5 bases). CDR3 length: 16 amino acids. Per germline, CDR1 MNHNS and CDR2 SASEGT. V lost 4 bases, J lost 3 bases, and 16 bases lay in between. CDR3 region: CASSGRDGSPNQPQHF. The CDR3 DNA sequence: TGTGCCAGCAGTGGCCGGGACGGAAGCCCCAATCAGCCCCAGCATTTT.

The J gene is TRBJ1-1, the V gene TRBV5-6, with D possibly TRBD1 on 6 matching bases. CDR1 and CDR2 from the germline V gene are SGHDT and YYEEEE. V lost 4 bases and J 5 bases, leaving 15 bases between the germline ends. The CDR3 runs to 14 residues. CDR3 region: CASSANRVVTEAFF. The CDR3 DNA follows: TGTGCCAGCAGCGCGAACAGGGTAGTTACTGAAGCTTTCTTT.

The chain is built from TRBV4-3 and TRBJ2-7; D is uncertain. This CDR3 has 13 residues. Germline V CDR1 and CDR2: LGHNA, YSLEER. V gave up 0 bases and J gave up 9 bases, with 12 bases separating them. CDR3 nucleotide sequence: TGCGCCAGCAGCCAAGACGTTGGGCGCGGGCAGTACTTC. This encodes CASSQDVGRGQYF.

The table lists this clone with a count of one. Its ends do not fully match the called genes, so a read error is possible. The chain combines TRBV5-4 with TRBJ2-3, with 8 nucleotides matching TRBD2. Per the germline V gene, CDR1 is SGHNT and CDR2 is YYREEE (reference sequence). The CDR3 has 14 amino acids. CDR3 DNA: TGTGCCAGCAGCTTGGGGACTAGCAGAGATACGCAGTATTTT. The encoded protein is CASSLGTSRDTQYF.

This chain uses TRBV6-6 with TRBJ1-1, with no clear D. Germline CDR1 MNHNY, CDR2 SVGAGI (reference sequence). Trimming shortened V by 7 bases and J by 2 bases, and 11 bases separated the two germline ends. The CDR3 extends over 13 amino acids. The CDR3: CASTKKVNTEAFF. CDR3 in DNA: TGTGCCAGCACCAAAAAAGTAAACACTGAAGCTTTCTTT.

This chain uses TRBV5-1 with TRBJ2-3; D remains ambiguous. This CDR3 is 14 amino acids long. Per the germline V gene, CDR1 is SGHRS and CDR2 is YFSETQ. Trimming stripped 1 base from V and 4 bases from J, with 10 bases between. This CDR3 reads CASSLMGVADTQYF. CDR3 DNA sequence: TGCGCCAGCAGCTTGATGGGCGTCGCAGATACGCAGTATTTT. The full variable domain, completed using reference TRBV5-1 and TRBJ2-3, is KAGVTQTPRYLIKTRGQQVTLSCSPISGHRSVSWYQQTPGQGLQFLFEYFSETQRNKGNFPGRFSGRQFSNSRSEMNVSTLELGDSALYLCASSLMGVADTQYFGPGTRLTVL.

The genes are TRBV19 and TRBJ1-1; 8 nucleotides line up with TRBD1. The CDR3 contains 14 residues. Germline CDR1 is LNHDA and CDR2 is SQIVND (reference sequence). Germline trimming cut 7 bases from V and 0 bases from J; bases unmatched to any gene: 4. Here the CDR3 DNA reads TGTGCCAGTACCTACAGGGGGATGAACACTGAAGCTTTCTTT. Encoded protein: CASTYRGMNTEAFF.

The rearrangement links TRBV5-1 to TRBJ2-7, with 10 bases that match TRBD2. The CDR3 is 14 residues long. Losses at the gene ends were 1 base for V and 5 bases for J; bases not matched to a gene: 3. Germline V gene lookup returns CDR1 SGHRS and CDR2 YFSETQ. In nucleotides, the CDR3 is TGCGCCAGCAGCTTGAGAGCGGGAGGGGACGAGCAGTACTTC. It codes for CASSLRAGGDEQYF.

V usage is TRBV6-5 and J usage is TRBJ2-7, with D perhaps matching TRBD2 (5 bases). Looked up from germline, CDR1 is MNHEY and CDR2 is SVGAGI. This CDR3 contains 15 residues. Trimming cost V 1 base and J 2 bases, with 12 bases left between them. The CDR3 DNA reads as TGTGCCAGCAGTTACTTTTCTACCGGGACCTACGAGCAGTACTTC. Its translation is CASSYFSTGTYEQYF.

The chain has TRBV27 and TRBJ1-3; D uncertain. The V and J ends lost 0 bases and 4 bases respectively, with 10 bases between them. Looked up from germline, CDR1 is MNHEY and CDR2 is SMNVEV (reference sequence). There are 15 residues in the CDR3. The CDR3 here is CASSLSGSKGNTIYF. CDR3 nucleotides: TGTGCCAGCAGTTTATCAGGGTCCAAAGGAAACACCATATATTTT.

J is TRBJ2-7 and V is TRBV28; D might be TRBD1 or TRBD2, each matching 5 bases. CDR1 MDHEN and CDR2 SYDVKM come from the germline V gene. The CDR3 length is 15 residues. V dropped 6 bases and J dropped 8 bases, with 23 bases sitting between them. The chain's CDR3 is CASRFDRRGPLKQYF. CDR3 bases: TGTGCCAGCAGATTTGATAGACGGGGCCCTCTAAAGCAGTACTTC.

The chain carries TRBV28 and TRBJ2-7, with D possibly being TRBD2 (5 bases). The CDR3 is 15 amino acids. V lost 6 bases and J 2 bases, leaving 17 bases between the germline ends. Germline lookup yields CDR1 MDHEN and CDR2 SYDVKM. The CDR3: CASSSLGENPYEQYF. CDR3 coding DNA: TGTGCCAGCAGCTCCCTCGGGGAAAATCCCTACGAGCAGTACTTC. Full variable domain (rest looked up from reference TRBV28 and TRBJ2-7): DVKVTQSSRYLVKRTGEKVFLECVQDMDHENMFWYRQDPGLGLRLIYFSYDVKMKEKGDIPEGYSVSREKKERFSLILESASTNQTSMYLCASSSLGENPYEQYFGPGTRLTVT.

The CDR3 DNA reads TGTGCCAGCTCACCACCCGGGCCAGGGAGTACCTACGAGCAGTACTTC. It codes for CASSPPGPGSTYEQYF. The rearrangement joins TRBV18 to TRBJ2-7; D tentatively reads TRBD1 or TRBD2 (5 bases each). The CDR3 contains 16 residues. Germline V gene data show CDR1 as KGHSH and CDR2 as LQKENI. Trimming left V 0 bases short and J 2 bases short, with 14 bases between.

In its sample, this clone was seen once. The rearrangement links TRBV29-1 to TRBJ2-5; TRBD2 might be the D (6 bases). Trimming left V 7 bases short and J 2 bases short, with 14 bases between. In germline, CDR1 is SQVTM, CDR2 ANQGSEA. There are 13 residues in the CDR3. The DNA of the CDR3 is TGCAGCGCTGCGGGGCGGCTTCAAGAGACCCAGTACTTC. This codes for CSAAGRLQETQYF.

This clone was counted a single time. The genes are TRBV19 and TRBJ1-4, with D unresolved. Germline CDR1 LNHDA, CDR2 SQIVND (reference sequence). The CDR3 runs 11 residues. V was trimmed by 7 bases and J by 4 bases, leaving 4 bases between them. The CDR3 here is CASTDNEKLFF. CDR3 bases: TGTGCCAGTACCGATAATGAAAAACTGTTTTTT.

The chain carries TRBV15 and TRBJ2-7; 7 bases are a match to TRBD1. Losses at the gene ends were 1 base for V and 5 bases for J; bases not matched to a gene: 5. CDR3 size: 14 residues. Germline V gene sequence: CDR1 LNHNV, CDR2 YYDKDF (reference sequence). The CDR3 loop reads CATSRGTTGDEQYF. In DNA form, the CDR3 reads TGTGCCACCAGCAGAGGAACTACAGGGGACGAGCAGTACTTC.